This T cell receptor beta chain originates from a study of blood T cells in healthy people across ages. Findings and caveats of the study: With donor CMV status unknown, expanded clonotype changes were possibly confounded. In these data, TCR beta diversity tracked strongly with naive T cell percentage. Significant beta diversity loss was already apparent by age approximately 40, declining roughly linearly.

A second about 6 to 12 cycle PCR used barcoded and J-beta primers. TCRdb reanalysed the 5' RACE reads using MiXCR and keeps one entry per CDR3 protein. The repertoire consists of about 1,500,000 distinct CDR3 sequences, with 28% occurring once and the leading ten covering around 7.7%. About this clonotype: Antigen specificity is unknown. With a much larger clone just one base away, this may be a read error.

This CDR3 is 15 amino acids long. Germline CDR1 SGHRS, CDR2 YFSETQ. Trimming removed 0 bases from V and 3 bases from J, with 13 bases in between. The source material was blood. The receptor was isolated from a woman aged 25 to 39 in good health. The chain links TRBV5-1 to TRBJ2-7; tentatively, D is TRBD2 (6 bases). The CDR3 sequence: CASSLVPGESYEQYF. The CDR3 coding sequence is TGCGCCAGCAGCTTGGTACCGGGGGAGAGCTACGAGCAGTACTTC. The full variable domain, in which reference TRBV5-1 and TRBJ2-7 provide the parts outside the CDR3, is KAGVTQTPRYLIKTRGQQVTLSCSPISGHRSVSWYQQTPGQGLQFLFEYFSETQRNKGNFPGRFSGRQFSNSRSEMNVSTLELGDSALYLCASSLVPGESYEQYFGPGTRLTVT.